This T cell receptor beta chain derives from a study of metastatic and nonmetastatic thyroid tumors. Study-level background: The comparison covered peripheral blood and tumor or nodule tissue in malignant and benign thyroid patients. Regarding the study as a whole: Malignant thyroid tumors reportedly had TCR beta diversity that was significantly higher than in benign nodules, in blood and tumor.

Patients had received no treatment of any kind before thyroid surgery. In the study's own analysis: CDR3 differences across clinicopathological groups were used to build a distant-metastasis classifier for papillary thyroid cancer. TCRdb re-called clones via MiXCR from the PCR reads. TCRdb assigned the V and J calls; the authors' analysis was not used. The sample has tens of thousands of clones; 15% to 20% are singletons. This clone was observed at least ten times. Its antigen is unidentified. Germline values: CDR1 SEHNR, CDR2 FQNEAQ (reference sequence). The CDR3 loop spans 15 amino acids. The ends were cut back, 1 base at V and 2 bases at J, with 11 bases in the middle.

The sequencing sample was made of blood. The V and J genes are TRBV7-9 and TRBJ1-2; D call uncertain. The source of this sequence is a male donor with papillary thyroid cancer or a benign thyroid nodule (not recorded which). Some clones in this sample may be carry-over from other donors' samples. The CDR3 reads CASSLGVGGNYGYTF. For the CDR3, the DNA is TGTGCCAGCAGCTTAGGAGTAGGCGGGAACTATGGCTACACCTTC. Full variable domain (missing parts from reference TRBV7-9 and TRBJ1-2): DTGVSQNPRHKITKRGQNVTFRCDPISEHNRLYWYRQTLGQGPEFLTYFQNEAQLEKSRLLSDRFSAERPKGSFSTLEIQRTEQGDSAMYLCASSLGVGGNYGYTFGSGTRLTVV.